Sequencing of this TCR beta chain was carried out in a study of blood T cell repertoires in COVID-19. Study summary: Researchers got acute and convalescent COVID-19 samples from the United States, Italy and Spain.

Germline V gives CDR1 SGDLS, CDR2 YYNGEE. The length of the CDR3 is 14 residues. Trimming shortened V by 0 bases and J by 8 bases, and 12 bases separated the two germline ends. Original data processing: Reference gene primer amplification in the assay estimated nucleated cell counts. Data came from immunoSEQ multiplex PCR; TCRdb stores just in-frame clones and leaves some out. The D gene and trimming were derived from the DNA, and the V and J assignments and clone size from that table. In the table there are 30,000 to 40,000 clones, around 88% of which are singletons. What was sequenced was peripheral blood. The sequence came from a woman in her seventies with active COVID-19. The rearrangement joins TRBV9 to TRBJ2-1; D may be TRBD2 (6 bases). The CDR3 sequence: CASSVEGGDDEQFF. The CDR3 nucleotides read TGTGCCAGCAGCGTAGAGGGCGGGGACGATGAGCAGTTCTTC.